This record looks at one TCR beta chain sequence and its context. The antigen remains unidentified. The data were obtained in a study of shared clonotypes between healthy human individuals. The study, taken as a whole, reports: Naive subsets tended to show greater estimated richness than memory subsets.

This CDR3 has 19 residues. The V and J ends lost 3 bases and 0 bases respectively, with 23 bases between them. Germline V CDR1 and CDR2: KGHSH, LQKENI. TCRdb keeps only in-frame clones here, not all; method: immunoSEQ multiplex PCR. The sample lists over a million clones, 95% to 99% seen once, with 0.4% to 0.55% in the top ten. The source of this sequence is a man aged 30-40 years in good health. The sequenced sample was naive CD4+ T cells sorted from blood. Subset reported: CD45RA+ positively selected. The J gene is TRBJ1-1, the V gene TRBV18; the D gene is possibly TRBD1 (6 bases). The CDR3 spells CASSPLQWHRVNMNTEAFF. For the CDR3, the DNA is TGTGCCAGCTCACCTCTACAATGGCACAGGGTTAACATGAACACTGAAGCTTTCTTT.